This T cell receptor (beta chain) was recorded in a study of CD8+CD57+ T cells in acquired aplastic anemia. About the study: Quantities of DNA derived from sorted CD4+ and CD8+ cells averaged approximately 3 ug.

At least ten counts were recorded for this clonotype. Deletions cut 3 bases from V and 1 base from J, with 6 bases between. Germline V gene sequence: CDR1 LGHNT, CDR2 FRNRAP. The CDR3 sequence is 13 residues long. CDR3 and TCR beta VDJ profiling relied on genomic DNA as the template. TCRdb independently ran MiXCR on the reads; one entry per CDR3 protein. The table shows 150,000 to 200,000 distinct CDR3 sequences, with about 50% occurring only once. By flow cytometry, patients selected for sequencing had shown an expansion of CD8+CD57+ cells. Sequenced material: sorted CD4+, CD8+, or CD8+CD57+ T cells (not recorded which) from PBMCs. This TCR was recovered from a human donor with aplastic anemia. The chain employs TRBV12-5 and TRBJ1-1, with D hard to call. CDR3 sequence (DNA): TGTGCTAGTGGTTTTGGGAGGAACACTGAAGCTTTCTTT. This sequence encodes CASGFGRNTEAFF.